Presented here are 19 T cell receptor beta chains from one specimen sequenced in a study of blood T cell repertoires in COVID-19. Data came from immunoSEQ multiplex PCR; TCRdb stores just in-frame clones and leaves some out. The profile shows more than 150,000 clones, about 80% of them singletons. The sequenced sample consisted of peripheral blood. These TCRs come from a human donor in a cohort sampled during active COVID-19.

This chain joins TRBV9 and TRBJ2-3; TRBD2 aligns across 10 bases. Germline assignment: CDR1 SGDLS and CDR2 YYNGEE. J was trimmed by 1 base and V by 3 bases; bases with no gene match: 5. The length of the CDR3 is 16 residues. The CDR3 DNA is TGTGCCAGCAGCGCCGACCTAGCGGGGGGCACAGATACGCAGTATTTT. Translating gives CASSADLAGGTDTQYF. Full variable domain (missing parts from reference TRBV9 and TRBJ2-3): DSGVTQTPKHLITATGQRVTLRCSPRSGDLSVYWYQQSLDQGLQFLIQYYNGEERAKGNILERFSAQQFPDLHSELNLSSLELGDSALYFCASSADLAGGTDTQYFGPGTRLTVL.

V and J are TRBV2 and TRBJ1-2; D unclear. In germline, CDR1 is SNHLY, CDR2 FYNNEI. The CDR3 consists of 14 residues. V shed 2 bases and J shed 1 base, with 8 bases lying between them. In nucleotides, the CDR3 is TGTGCCAGCAGTGAAAATCCGAGTAACTATGGCTACACCTTC. Translation: CASSENPSNYGYTF.

This sequence joins TRBV20-1 and TRBJ2-2; 12 bases are a match to TRBD2. V lost 3 bases to trimming and J lost 0 bases; unmatched junction nucleotides: 5. The CDR3 has 17 amino acids. CDR1 is DFQATT and CDR2 is SNEGSKA in the germline V gene (reference sequence). DNA of the CDR3: TGCAGTGCTAGTCGCCTAGCGGGGGGGCCGAACACCGGGGAGCTGTTTTTT. Its protein is CSASRLAGGPNTGELFF.

DNA for the CDR3: TGTGCCAGCAGCTTTGAGGGTTTGGATCAGCCCCAGCATTTT. It encodes CASSFEGLDQPQHF. The rearrangement uses TRBV7-9 and TRBJ1-5; D remains ambiguous. V gave up 3 bases and J gave up 5 bases, with 11 bases separating them. The CDR3 runs to 14 residues. Germline CDR1 is SEHNR and CDR2 is FQNEAQ (reference sequence).

This clone has a handful of counts. The chain uses TRBV5-6 and TRBJ2-3; 8 bases are a match to TRBD2. The CDR3 has 15 amino acids. With V trimmed by 3 bases and J by 4 bases, 7 bases remained unmatched. Germline CDR1 and CDR2: SGHDT and YYEEEE. CDR3 DNA: TGTGCCAGCAGCTCTCTAGCGGGCTCCCCAGATACGCAGTATTTT. Its protein product is CASSSLAGSPDTQYF.

This clone appeared a few times. This chain connects TRBV18 to TRBJ1-2; the D is unclear. V lost 0 bases, J lost 0 bases, and 5 bases lay in between. Germline CDR1 and CDR2: KGHSH and LQKENI. The CDR3 is 14 residues long. The CDR3 nucleotides read TGTGCCAGCTCACCACCTACGGCTAACTATGGCTACACCTTC. This translates into CASSPPTANYGYTF.

This clone was counted between two and nine times. V usage is TRBV11-2 and J usage is TRBJ2-7; D may be TRBD1 (5 bases). This CDR3 has 13 amino acids. V lost 1 base and J 7 bases, leaving 11 bases between the germline ends. Per the germline V gene, CDR1 is SGHAT and CDR2 is FQNNGV. CDR3 bases: TGTGCCAGCAGCTTAGCAGGTCCAGGGGAGCAGTACTTC. It encodes CASSLAGPGEQYF.

The chain couples TRBV7-9 to TRBJ2-1; TRBD2 matches at 10 bases. Unmatched junction bases numbered 25, after V lost 5 bases and J lost 15 bases. Germline V gene sequence: CDR1 SEHNR, CDR2 FQNEAQ (reference sequence). This CDR3 is built from 18 residues. CDR3 in amino acids: CASSPRPLILAGDSRAFF. In nucleotides, the CDR3 is TGTGCCAGCAGCCCACGACCTTTAATTCTAGCGGGGGATTCAAGGGCGTTCTTC.

CDR3 in amino acids: CASSRDRTYEQYF. The CDR3 DNA sequence: TGTGCCAGCAGTCGGGACAGGACCTACGAGCAGTACTTC. This sequence joins TRBV6-5 and TRBJ2-7; 8 nucleotides line up with TRBD1. Germline values: CDR1 MNHEY, CDR2 SVGAGI. The CDR3 is made up of 13 amino acids. V gave up 5 bases and J gave up 2 bases; unmatched junction bases: 2.

Here the CDR3 DNA reads TGTGCCAGCAGCCAAGAGGGCGTGGGACATCACTATGGCTACACCTTC. This encodes CASSQEGVGHHYGYTF. The rearrangement uses TRBV3-1 (or the pseudogene TRBV3-2) and TRBJ1-2, with a weak D call TRBD1 (6 bases). The CDR3 covers 16 residues. CDR1 is LGHDT, CDR2 YNNKEL, per germline (reference sequence). Trimming stripped 0 bases from V and 3 bases from J, with 14 bases between.

The chain links TRBV9 to TRBJ1-3; TRBD1 agrees at 9 bases. The CDR3 is 17 amino acids. V gave up 5 bases and J gave up 1 base; unmatched junction bases: 10. Looked up from germline, CDR1 is SGDLS and CDR2 is YYNGEE. Here the CDR3 reads CASSDSRDRESGNTIYF. Written as DNA, the CDR3 is TGTGCCAGCAGTGACAGTCGGGACAGGGAATCTGGAAACACCATATATTTT.

The J gene is TRBJ1-5, the V gene TRBV7-9, with a possible D match to TRBD1 (5 bases). Germline V CDR1 and CDR2: SEHNR, FQNEAQ (reference sequence). Trimming removed 5 bases from V and 3 bases from J, with 17 bases in between. This CDR3 contains 16 residues. The CDR3 is CASSRGGGRINQPQHF. CDR3 coding DNA: TGTGCCAGCAGCCGAGGCGGGGGACGGATCAATCAGCCCCAGCATTTT.

The chain links TRBV18 to TRBJ2-7; 7 bases fit TRBD1. This CDR3 has 12 residues. V was clipped by 6 bases and J by 5 bases; unmatched bases: 4. Germline CDR1 is KGHSH and CDR2 is LQKENI. As DNA, the CDR3 is TGTGCCAGCTCCCCAGACAGGGACGAGCAGTACTTC. Translating it yields CASSPDRDEQYF.

CDR3 region: CASRATGEGYNEQFF. CDR3 DNA sequence: TGTGCCAGCAGGGCGACAGGGGAGGGCTACAATGAGCAGTTCTTC. V usage is TRBV2 and J usage is TRBJ2-1; the D gene is possibly TRBD1 (8 bases). This CDR3 comprises 15 residues. V was pared by 6 bases and J by 3 bases, with 15 bases between. Germline lookup yields CDR1 SNHLY and CDR2 FYNNEI.

This chain joins TRBV5-1 and TRBJ1-6; no definite D call. The germline CDR1 and CDR2 sequences are SGHRS and YFSETQ. V was cut by 0 bases and J by 6 bases, with 10 bases left in between. This CDR3 is built from 15 residues. The CDR3 DNA reads as TGCGCCAGCAGCTTGGAACAGTTCGGTAATTCACCCCTCCACTTT. Residues: CASSLEQFGNSPLHF.

The J gene is TRBJ2-1, the V gene TRBV11-3; the match to TRBD1 covers 7 bases. The CDR3 is made up of 17 amino acids. CDR1 and CDR2 (germline): SGHNT, YENEEA. Trimming at V came to 0 bases and at J to 3 bases, leaving 8 bases not matched to a gene. CDR3 sequence: CASSLDFRQGFYNEQFF. The CDR3 DNA sequence: TGTGCCAGCAGCTTAGATTTTCGACAGGGTTTCTACAATGAGCAGTTCTTC.

The chain uses TRBV4-2 and TRBJ1-1; 9 nucleotides match TRBD1. V trimming: 1 base; J trimming: 7 bases; junction bases outside the gene matches: 4. The CDR3 runs 14 residues. The germline gives CDR1 LGHNA, CDR2 YNFKEQ. The CDR3 spells CASSQVGQGYEAFF. In nucleotides, the CDR3 is TGTGCCAGCAGCCAAGTGGGACAGGGATATGAAGCTTTCTTT.

V and J are TRBV7-9 and TRBJ2-1, with D possibly matching TRBD2 (7 bases). This CDR3 is 15 amino acids long. Deletions cut 0 bases from V and 6 bases from J, with 12 bases between. Per germline, CDR1 SEHNR and CDR2 FQNEAQ (reference sequence). This CDR3 is CASSLAGGLVNEQFF. The CDR3 region has the DNA TGTGCCAGCAGCTTAGCGGGGGGGCTGGTCAATGAGCAGTTCTTC.

This chain uses TRBV28 with TRBJ1-6; weak D call: TRBD1 (6 bases). The germline V gene has CDR1 MDHEN and CDR2 SYDVKM. V lost 6 bases and J 5 bases, leaving 8 bases between the germline ends. The CDR3 runs to 13 residues. The CDR3 coding sequence is TGTGCCAGCAGCCGGGACAATAATTCACCCCTCCACTTT. Its protein product is CASSRDNNSPLHF.